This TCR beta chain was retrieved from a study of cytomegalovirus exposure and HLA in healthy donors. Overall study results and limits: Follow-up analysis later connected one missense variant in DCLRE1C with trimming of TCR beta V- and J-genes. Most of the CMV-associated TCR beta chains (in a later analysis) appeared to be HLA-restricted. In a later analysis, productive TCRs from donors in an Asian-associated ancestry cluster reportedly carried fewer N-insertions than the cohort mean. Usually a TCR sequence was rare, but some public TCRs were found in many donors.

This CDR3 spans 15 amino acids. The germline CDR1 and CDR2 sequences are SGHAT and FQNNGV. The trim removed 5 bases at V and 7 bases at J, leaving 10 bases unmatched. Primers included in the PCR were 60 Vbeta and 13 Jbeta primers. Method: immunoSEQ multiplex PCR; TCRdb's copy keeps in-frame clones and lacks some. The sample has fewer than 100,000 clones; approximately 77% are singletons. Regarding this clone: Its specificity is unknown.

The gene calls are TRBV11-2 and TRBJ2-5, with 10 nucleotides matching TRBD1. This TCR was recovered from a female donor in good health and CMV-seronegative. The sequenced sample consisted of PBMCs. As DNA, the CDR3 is TGTGCCAGCAGCCCCGAGGGAGGGACAGGGGTGACCCAGTACTTC. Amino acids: CASSPEGGTGVTQYF.